The 28 T cell receptor beta chains below come from one sample, sequenced in a study of blood T cell repertoires in COVID-19. The method was immunoSEQ multiplex PCR; TCRdb's version includes in-frame clones alone and lacks a portion of them. The data show nearly 35,000 clones, 70% to 90% seen once. The sequenced material came from peripheral blood. The receptors here all came from a man between 65 and 79 years old with acute or convalescent COVID-19.

This chain joins TRBV12-3 or TRBV12-4 and TRBJ1-1; weak D call: TRBD1 (6 bases). The ends were cut back, 8 bases at V and 1 base at J, with 8 bases in the middle. The CDR3 covers 12 residues. The CDR3 nucleotides read TGTGCCAGCGACAGGTGGAACACTGAAGCTTTCTTT. It yields the protein CASDRWNTEAFF.

This clone appeared a single time. V gene TRBV24-1 combines with J gene TRBJ1-1; D ambiguous. V was pared by 12 bases and J by 5 bases, with 27 bases between. The CDR3 length is 16 residues. Germline CDR1 KGHDR, CDR2 SFDVKD. The CDR3 nucleotides are TGTGCCTTAGAATTTCGGGAAGACGTAAGAGGGACTGAAGCTTTCTTT. It encodes CALEFREDVRGTEAFF.

The chain recombines TRBV18 with TRBJ2-3, with 7 bases that match TRBD2. The V gene's germline CDR1 is KGHSH and CDR2 LQKENI. With 5 bases clipped from V and 9 bases from J, the junction kept 5 bases outside the gene matches. This CDR3 spans 12 amino acids. CDR3 nucleotide sequence: TGTGCCAGCTCAAGACGGGAGGAGACGCAGTATTTT. It yields the protein CASSRREETQYF. Full variable domain (missing parts from reference TRBV18 and TRBJ2-3): NAGVMQNPRHLVRRRGQEARLRCSPMKGHSHVYWYRQLPEEGLKFMVYLQKENIIDESGMPKERFSAEFPKEGPSILRIQQVVRGDSAAYFCASSRREETQYFGPGTRLTVL.

V and J are TRBV30 and TRBJ1-3; D is uncertain. CDR1 is GTSNPN and CDR2 is SVGIG in the germline V gene (reference sequence). The germline V and J ends were trimmed by 2 bases and 0 bases, with 5 bases remaining between them. There are 13 residues in the CDR3. DNA for the CDR3: TGTGCCTGGAGTCGAGACTCTGGAAACACCATATATTTT. Translation gives CAWSRDSGNTIYF.

The V and J genes are TRBV29-1 and TRBJ1-2; possible D gene TRBD1, 6 bases. Trimming took 6 bases from V and 4 from J, leaving 18 bases between them. This CDR3 is 14 amino acids long. Germline CDR1 SQVTM, CDR2 ANQGSEA. The CDR3 DNA reads as TGCAGCGTACGAAACAGGGAAACGGTCTATGGCTACACCTTC. This encodes CSVRNRETVYGYTF.

V and J are TRBV24-1 and TRBJ2-1, with 8 bases identical to TRBD2. This CDR3 spans 17 amino acids. Germline loops: CDR1 KGHDR, CDR2 SFDVKD. Losses at the gene ends were 4 bases for V and 2 bases for J; bases not matched to a gene: 9. The CDR3 here is CATSDPLRGGAYNEQFF. CDR3 DNA sequence: TGTGCCACCAGTGACCCCTTACGGGGGGGCGCCTACAATGAGCAGTTCTTC.

This sequence joins TRBV6-1 and TRBJ2-1, with 9 bases fitting TRBD2. The CDR3 covers 15 residues. CDR1 and CDR2 (germline): MNHNS, SASEGT. Trimming at V came to 2 bases and at J to 10 bases, leaving 9 bases not matched to a gene. The CDR3 sequence is CASSERGGGAGEQFF. In nucleotides, the CDR3 is TGTGCCAGCAGTGAACGGGGCGGGGGGGCCGGAGAGCAGTTCTTC.

V is TRBV24-1 and J is TRBJ2-5, with 15 bases fitting TRBD2. The V and J ends lost 5 bases and 0 bases, in that order; junction bases with no gene match: 9. The CDR3 runs to 19 residues. CDR1 and CDR2 (germline): KGHDR, SFDVKD. The CDR3 DNA sequence: TGTGCCACCAGTGGGCCACCGGGACTAGCGGGGGGTTACCAAGAGACCCAGTACTTC. It encodes CATSGPPGLAGGYQETQYF.

The chain links TRBV5-6 to TRBJ1-4; 8 positions match TRBD1. Germline lookup yields CDR1 SGHDT and CDR2 YYEEEE. This CDR3 contains 14 residues. V was pared by 2 bases and J by 8 bases, with 5 bases of the junction left unmatched. CDR3 amino acids: CASSFQGAKEKLFF. The DNA of the CDR3 is TGTGCCAGCAGCTTTCAGGGGGCAAAGGAAAAACTGTTTTTT.

This clone appeared once. J is TRBJ2-3 and V is TRBV30; D not resolved. The CDR3 length is 13 residues. Germline lookup yields CDR1 GTSNPN and CDR2 SVGIG (reference sequence). V lost 3 bases to trimming and J lost 1 base, with 8 bases between them. Here the CDR3 DNA reads TGTGCCTGGAGACAGAAGCGCACAGATACGCAGTATTTT. It translates to CAWRQKRTDTQYF.

The rearrangement joins TRBV3-1 (or the pseudogene TRBV3-2) to TRBJ2-2; 9 positions match TRBD1. With V trimmed by 0 bases and J by 4 bases, 9 bases remained unmatched. The CDR3 is made up of 18 amino acids. Germline lookup yields CDR1 LGHDT and CDR2 YNNKEL (reference sequence). The CDR3 loop is CASSQDWGTGTATGELFF. Written as DNA, the CDR3 is TGTGCCAGCAGCCAAGATTGGGGGACAGGGACTGCCACCGGGGAGCTGTTTTTT.

The chain joins TRBV2 to TRBJ1-2, with D possibly being TRBD1 (6 bases). V gave up 4 bases and J gave up 4 bases, with 16 bases separating them. The V gene's germline CDR1 is SNHLY and CDR2 FYNNEI. The CDR3 is 15 residues long. CDR3 sequence: CASSAQTTGSYGYTF. In DNA form, the CDR3 reads TGTGCCAGCAGTGCCCAGACGACAGGCTCCTATGGCTACACCTTC.

The rearrangement uses TRBV29-1 and TRBJ1-1, with 7 bases fitting TRBD1. CDR1 is SQVTM, CDR2 ANQGSEA, per germline. The ends lost 6 bases at V and 2 bases at J; junction bases unmatched: 6. The CDR3 loop spans 13 amino acids. CDR3 nucleotide sequence: TGCAGCGTGACGGGACAGAGCAACACTGAAGCTTTCTTT. Translating gives CSVTGQSNTEAFF.

The chain employs TRBV2 and TRBJ1-4, with D unclear. Germline lookup yields CDR1 SNHLY and CDR2 FYNNEI. The ends were cut back, 6 bases at V and 5 bases at J, with 16 bases in the middle. This CDR3 is 15 amino acids long. The CDR3 is CASRLLDTENEKLFF. The CDR3 DNA sequence: TGTGCCAGCAGGCTACTAGACACGGAGAATGAAAAACTGTTTTTT.

CDR3 in amino acids: CASSPLGRGDVYEQYF. Here the CDR3 DNA reads TGTGCCAGCTCACCCCTGGGGAGGGGGGACGTCTACGAGCAGTACTTC. The rearrangement links TRBV18 to TRBJ2-7, with D possibly TRBD2 on 7 matching bases. V lost 3 bases and J 3 bases, leaving 18 bases between the germline ends. CDR3 size: 16 residues. Germline loops: CDR1 KGHSH, CDR2 LQKENI. The variable domain in full, with the rest retrieved from reference TRBV18 and TRBJ2-7, is NAGVMQNPRHLVRRRGQEARLRCSPMKGHSHVYWYRQLPEEGLKFMVYLQKENIIDESGMPKERFSAEFPKEGPSILRIQQVVRGDSAAYFCASSPLGRGDVYEQYFGPGTRLTVT.

The chain recombines TRBV9 with TRBJ1-1; weak D call: TRBD1 (6 bases). Trimming removed 2 bases from V and 5 bases from J, with 13 bases in between. CDR1 and CDR2 (germline): SGDLS, YYNGEE. This CDR3 has 14 residues. The CDR3 region has the DNA TGTGCCAGCAGCGTTCAGGGGCGCGGGACTGAAGCTTTCTTT. Translation gives CASSVQGRGTEAFF.

This chain links TRBV24-1 with TRBJ2-1; unclear D gene. This CDR3 is built from 13 residues. Germline V gene lookup returns CDR1 KGHDR and CDR2 SFDVKD. V was pared by 8 bases and J by 9 bases, with 16 bases between. The CDR3 loop is CATKRREMGEQFF. In DNA, the CDR3 is TGTGCCACCAAAAGGAGAGAGATGGGTGAGCAGTTCTTC.

The chain employs TRBV7-8 and TRBJ2-4, with a weak D call TRBD1 (6 bases). The CDR3 has 15 amino acids. Germline V gives CDR1 SGHVS, CDR2 FQNEAQ. V was clipped by 1 base and J by 5 bases, with 12 bases between them. CDR3 sequence: CASSLVGTLQNIQYF. The DNA of the CDR3 is TGTGCCAGCAGCTTAGTCGGGACACTACAAAACATTCAGTACTTC.

The CDR3: CASSPRGGRVSYEQYF. The CDR3, as DNA: TGTGCCAGCAGCCCGAGGGGCGGGAGGGTCTCCTACGAGCAGTACTTC. The chain carries TRBV27 and TRBJ2-7; 9 bases are a match to TRBD2. The length of the CDR3 is 16 residues. The germline gives CDR1 MNHEY, CDR2 SMNVEV (reference sequence). Germline trimming cut 6 bases from V and 0 bases from J; bases unmatched to any gene: 9.

The rearrangement uses TRBV3-1 (or the pseudogene TRBV3-2) and TRBJ2-5; TRBD2 matches at 12 bases. Germline values: CDR1 LGHDT, CDR2 YNNKEL (reference sequence). Germline trimming cut 5 bases from V and 5 bases from J; bases unmatched to any gene: 6. The CDR3 extends over 15 amino acids. In DNA form, the CDR3 reads TGTGCCAGCAGCTTTCCTGGACTAGCGGGGGAGACCCAGTACTTC. It specifies CASSFPGLAGETQYF.

The chain is built from TRBV10-2 and TRBJ2-4; 11 positions match TRBD2. With V trimmed by 2 bases and J by 4 bases, 1 base remained unmatched. The CDR3 consists of 15 residues. The germline V gene has CDR1 WSHSY and CDR2 SAAADI. The chain's CDR3 is CASSELAGGKNIQYF. DNA for the CDR3: TGCGCCAGCAGTGAGCTAGCGGGGGGTAAAAACATTCAGTACTTC.

The V and J genes are TRBV29-1 and TRBJ2-2, with D possibly TRBD2 on 5 matching bases. This CDR3 has 11 residues. V gave up 7 bases and J gave up 4 bases, with 7 bases separating them. Per the germline V gene, CDR1 is SQVTM and CDR2 is ANQGSEA. The CDR3 nucleotides are TGCAGCGGTCGGGGCACCGGGGAGCTGTTTTTT. This translates into CSGRGTGELFF.

CDR3 in DNA: TGTGCCAGCAGACAGGATACTAACTATGGCTACACCTTC. It is translated as CASRQDTNYGYTF. The chain joins TRBV6-6 to TRBJ1-2, with D possibly matching TRBD1 (5 bases). This CDR3 region has 13 residues. Looked up from germline, CDR1 is MNHNY and CDR2 is SVGAGI (reference sequence). V lost 6 bases and J lost 0, with 8 bases in between.

The chain employs TRBV18 and TRBJ1-2; D possibly corresponds to TRBD1 (5 bases). Deletions cut 6 bases from V and 8 bases from J, with 13 bases between. The CDR3 consists of 12 residues. Germline V gene sequence: CDR1 KGHSH, CDR2 LQKENI. The CDR3 sequence: CASSTWGEGYTF. CDR3 DNA: TGTGCCAGCTCCACTTGGGGGGAAGGCTACACCTTC.

The V gene is TRBV18, the J gene TRBJ2-7; perhaps TRBD1 as D (6 bases). The CDR3 is 13 residues long. The V and J ends lost 1 base and 5 bases respectively, with 9 bases between them. Germline CDR1 is KGHSH and CDR2 is LQKENI. The CDR3 nucleotides are TGTGCCAGCTCACCACAACAGGGAGACGAGCAGTACTTC. It codes for CASSPQQGDEQYF.

J is TRBJ1-1 and V is TRBV18; TRBD1 aligns across 8 bases. J gave up 3 bases and V 4 bases, and 4 bases lay outside the gene matches. CDR1 KGHSH and CDR2 LQKENI come from the germline V gene. CDR3 length: 14 amino acids. The CDR3 sequence is CASSRGQGDTEAFF. The CDR3 region has the DNA TGTGCCAGCTCACGAGGACAGGGAGACACTGAAGCTTTCTTT.

The chain carries TRBV29-1 and TRBJ1-2; 9 nucleotides align to TRBD1. Trimming took 5 bases from V and 5 from J; bases not matched to a gene: 9. CDR1 is SQVTM and CDR2 is ANQGSEA in the germline V gene. The CDR3 covers 14 residues. CDR3 sequence: CSVKGQGPTYGYTF. CDR3 nucleotide sequence: TGCAGCGTTAAGGGACAGGGACCTACGTATGGCTACACCTTC.

The chain combines TRBV7-9 with TRBJ2-5; 7 bases line up with TRBD2. Germline CDR1 is SEHNR and CDR2 is FQNEAQ (reference sequence). CDR3 size: 14 residues. V was clipped by 7 bases and J by 1 base; unmatched bases: 6. The CDR3 sequence is CASTLLASQETQYF. The CDR3 DNA follows: TGTGCCAGCACCCTACTAGCGAGCCAAGAGACCCAGTACTTC. The full variable domain, completed using reference TRBV7-9 and TRBJ2-5, is DTGVSQNPRHKITKRGQNVTFRCDPISEHNRLYWYRQTLGQGPEFLTYFQNEAQLEKSRLLSDRFSAERPKGSFSTLEIQRTEQGDSAMYLCASTLLASQETQYFGPGTRLLVL.